This entry lists 23 T cell receptor beta chains sequenced from one sample in a study of regulatory T cells in long-lasting Graves disease. Regarding time point: newly diagnosed GD, antithyroid drugs for less than 3 months. PBMCs were the source of the RNA used for TCR sequencing. Researchers made TCR beta libraries by using iRepertoire HTBI primers and running Arm-PCR on CDR3 regions. TCRdb reprocessed the multiplex PCR reads via MiXCR and lists one record per CDR3 protein. The data contain approximately 470,000 distinct CDR3 sequences, about a sixth of them seen just once; the ten biggest clones take up 12%. These same data were also listed under a study on T cells in Graves' hyperthyroidism and ophthalmopathy.

The sequenced sample was peripheral blood mononuclear cells (PBMCs), obtained at new diagnosis, from a patient treated with antithyroid drugs. The receptors stem from a man between 35 and 55 years old with Graves disease.

The rearrangement uses TRBV9 and TRBJ1-2, with TRBD1 matching 7 bases. CDR1 SGDLS and CDR2 YYNGEE come from the germline V gene. V shed 3 bases, J shed 4 bases, and the junction held 15 bases outside the gene matches. This CDR3 has 17 amino acids. The CDR3 loop reads CASSESPRGGGGYGYTF. CDR3 in DNA: TGTGCCAGCAGCGAAAGCCCTAGGGGAGGGGGCGGCTATGGCTACACCTTC.

The genes are TRBV3-1 and TRBJ1-2, with TRBD1 as a possible D gene (6 bases). The CDR3 runs 16 residues. Between the trimmed V and J ends, which lost 1 base and 0 bases, there was a span of 12 bases. Germline V gene sequence: CDR1 LGHDT, CDR2 YNNKEL (reference sequence). Here the CDR3 DNA reads TGTGCCAGCAGCCAAGCTCGCAGGGGAGCTAACTATGGCTACACCTTC. Translated, it gives CASSQARRGANYGYTF.

The CDR3 region has the DNA TGTGCCAGTAGTTCCCCGGGGTTGGGAGATACGCAGTATTTT. Residues: CASSSPGLGDTQYF. V is TRBV19 and J is TRBJ2-3; a weak D match, TRBD2 (5 bases). From germline, CDR1 is LNHDA and CDR2 SQIVND (reference sequence). This CDR3 comprises 14 residues. Deletions cut 5 bases from V and 5 bases from J, with 14 bases between.

This clonotype has at least ten counts. The chain combines TRBV5-1 with TRBJ2-1; TRBD1 might be the D (6 bases). The V gene's germline CDR1 is SGHRS and CDR2 YFSETQ. This CDR3 is built from 17 residues. Trimming cost V 4 bases and J 0 bases, with 17 bases left between them. The CDR3 reads CASSPLQGPNSYNEQFF. CDR3 bases: TGCGCCAGCAGCCCCCTACAGGGCCCGAACTCCTACAATGAGCAGTTCTTC.

This clonotype was found a few times. The DNA for the CDR3 is TGTGCCATCGGTGGGCGGCGTCAAGAGACCCAGTACTTC. Protein product: CAIGGRRQETQYF. The gene calls are TRBV10-3 and TRBJ2-5, with D unclear. The ends were cut back, 8 bases at V and 2 bases at J, with 12 bases in the middle. The CDR3 is 13 amino acids. Germline-derived CDR1 and CDR2 are ENHRY and SYGVKD.

This clonotype was counted a few times. CDR3 in DNA: TGTGCCAGCAGCTTAATATTGACAGGAGAGCAAGAGACCCAGTACTTC. Encoded protein: CASSLILTGEQETQYF. The chain uses TRBV11-3 and TRBJ2-5; D possibly corresponds to TRBD1 (6 bases). Germline loops: CDR1 SGHNT, CDR2 YENEEA. CDR3 length: 16 amino acids. V lost 2 bases and J 2 bases, leaving 15 bases between the germline ends. Supplemented by reference TRBV11-3 and TRBJ2-5, the full variable domain reads EAGVVQSPRYKIIEKKQPVAFWCNPISGHNTLYWYLQNLGQGPELLIRYENEEAVDDSQLPKDRFSAERLKGVDSTLKIQPAELGDSAVYLCASSLILTGEQETQYFGPGTRLLVL.

This clonotype showed up just a few times. This chain uses TRBV20-1 with TRBJ1-1; perhaps TRBD1 as D (6 bases). CDR1 and CDR2 from the germline V gene are DFQATT and SNEGSKA (reference sequence). The V end lost 0 bases, the J end lost 3 bases, and 20 bases lay between the germline ends. The CDR3 is 17 residues long. CDR3 loop: CSARDQAAGVRDTEAFF. The DNA for the CDR3 is TGCAGTGCTAGAGATCAAGCGGCAGGGGTTAGGGACACTGAAGCTTTCTTT.

The V call is TRBV13, the J call TRBJ2-5, with a possible D match to TRBD2 (5 bases). Germline CDR1 and CDR2: PRHDT and FYEKMQ (reference sequence). V was cut by 5 bases and J by 1 base, with 11 bases left in between. The CDR3 covers 14 residues. CDR3 amino acids: CASSTQRIQETQYF. The CDR3 DNA sequence: TGTGCCAGCAGCACTCAGCGGATCCAAGAGACCCAGTACTTC. Full variable domain (remainder filled in from reference TRBV13 and TRBJ2-5): AAGVIQSPRHLIKEKRETATLKCYPIPRHDTVYWYQQGPGQDPQFLISFYEKMQSDKGSIPDRFSAQQFSDYHSELNMSSLELGDSALYFCASSTQRIQETQYFGPGTRLLVL.

This clonotype appeared many times. This chain links TRBV12-3 or TRBV12-4 with TRBJ2-4, with D possibly matching TRBD2 (7 bases). Trimming cost V 2 bases and J 5 bases, with 31 bases left between them. The CDR3 consists of 21 residues. CDR3 protein: CASSLTLGGAFTAKFENIQYF. The CDR3 region has the DNA TGTGCCAGCAGTTTAACCTTAGGGGGGGCCTTTACTGCCAAATTTGAAAACATTCAGTACTTC.

The V and J genes are TRBV19 and TRBJ1-5; D is undetermined. Germline V CDR1 and CDR2: LNHDA, SQIVND (reference sequence). The CDR3 sequence is 14 residues long. Trimming cost V 5 bases and J 0 bases, with 8 bases left between them. This chain's CDR3 is CASSRASSNQPQHF. DNA for the CDR3: TGTGCCAGTAGTCGGGCCTCTAGCAATCAGCCCCAGCATTTT.

The sample holds many counts of this clonotype. The chain joins TRBV27 to TRBJ2-7; tentatively, D is TRBD2 (5 bases). This CDR3 region has 14 residues. The germline gives CDR1 MNHEY, CDR2 SMNVEV (reference sequence). V was pared by 3 bases and J by 2 bases, with 11 bases between. The CDR3 region has the DNA TGTGCCAGCAGTTTTCACGGGAAAGCCTACGAGCAGTACTTC. Encoded protein: CASSFHGKAYEQYF.

Many counts were recorded for this clonotype. This rearrangement joins TRBV24-1 to TRBJ2-2; tentative D call: TRBD2 (5 bases). The CDR3 runs to 13 residues. Trimming pared 4 bases from V and 5 bases from J, leaving 7 bases between. Per germline, CDR1 KGHDR and CDR2 SFDVKD. CDR3 in amino acids: CATSEERTGELFF. The CDR3, as DNA: TGTGCCACCAGTGAGGAGCGGACCGGGGAGCTGTTTTTT.

This clonotype was seen many times. This chain joins TRBV6-2 or TRBV6-3 and TRBJ2-1; the D gene is possibly TRBD2 (6 bases). Germline V gene lookup returns CDR1 MNHEY and CDR2 SVGEGT. This CDR3 has 15 residues. V shed 10 bases and J shed 0 bases, with 16 bases lying between them. DNA of the CDR3: TGTGCCACCCTTGACGGGGGTTTCTCCTACAATGAGCAGTTCTTC. As protein: CATLDGGFSYNEQFF.

This clonotype came up a few times. This rearrangement joins TRBV2 to TRBJ2-5, with D hard to call. The J call may be mistaken, given a closer DNA end match to TRBJ2-1. The germline CDR1 and CDR2 sequences are SNHLY and FYNNEI. The CDR3 consists of 13 residues. CDR3 in DNA: TGTGCCAGCAGTTCGAGCCCCCACAATGAGCAGTTCTTC. As protein: CASSSSPHNEQFF.

CDR3 sequence (DNA): TGCGCCAGCAGCCATACCAGGGTGAATGGCTACACCTTC. Amino acid sequence: CASSHTRVNGYTF. The V gene is TRBV4-1, the J gene TRBJ1-2; perhaps TRBD1 as D (5 bases). This CDR3 has 13 amino acids. Germline CDR1 reads MGHRA; CDR2 reads YSYEKL. The V and J ends lost 3 bases and 6 bases respectively, with 11 bases between them.

This chain joins TRBV3-1 and TRBJ2-1; D not resolved. The CDR3 contains 12 residues. The ends were cut back, 4 bases at V and 9 bases at J, with 10 bases in the middle. Germline values: CDR1 LGHDT, CDR2 YNNKEL (reference sequence). CDR3 in amino acids: CASSLRGPEQFF. DNA for the CDR3: TGTGCCAGCAGCCTACGCGGTCCTGAGCAGTTCTTC.

There are many counts of this clonotype. The gene calls are TRBV20-1 and TRBJ2-7, with D possibly TRBD1 on 6 matching bases. Germline CDR1 is DFQATT and CDR2 is SNEGSKA (reference sequence). V lost 5 bases and J 2 bases, leaving 7 bases between the germline ends. The CDR3 runs to 11 residues. This CDR3 is CSAPGAYEQYF. The CDR3 region has the DNA TGCAGTGCTCCAGGGGCCTACGAGCAGTACTTC.

At least ten counts were recorded for this clonotype. The chain carries TRBV3-1 and TRBJ2-1; 8 positions agree with TRBD2. Germline V gene data show CDR1 as LGHDT and CDR2 as YNNKEL (reference sequence). Losses at the gene ends were 7 bases for V and 7 bases for J; bases not matched to a gene: 15. The CDR3 consists of 16 residues. The CDR3 nucleotides read TGTGCCAGCACCTTACGACCGGGACTAGGAGATAATGAGCAGTTCTTC. Residues: CASTLRPGLGDNEQFF.

In this sample, this clonotype turned up many times. The rearrangement links TRBV20-1 to TRBJ2-3, with D perhaps assigned TRBD1 or TRBD2 (5 bases each). The CDR3 contains 13 residues. The germline V gene has CDR1 DFQATT and CDR2 SNEGSKA (reference sequence). V was clipped by 3 bases and J by 8 bases, with 15 bases between them. Here the CDR3 reads CSASPGASGTQYF. The CDR3 DNA reads as TGCAGTGCTAGCCCCGGGGCCTCAGGTACGCAGTATTTT.

As to this clonotype: A much larger clone lies one base from this, so it may be a read error. The chain combines TRBV6-2 or TRBV6-3 with TRBJ2-7, with TRBD1 identical over 8 bases. The CDR3 has 14 residues. Looked up from germline, CDR1 is MNHEY and CDR2 is SVGEGT. The V gene end was trimmed by 4 bases and the J gene end by 6 bases; junction bases not matched to a gene: 8. The CDR3 spells CASSLQGARCEQYF. CDR3 bases: TGTGCCAGCAGTTTGCAGGGGGCTAGGTGCGAGCAGTACTTC.

This clonotype showed up just a few times. V and J are TRBV14 and TRBJ2-3, with D unresolved. This CDR3 spans 17 amino acids. Germline loops: CDR1 SGHDN, CDR2 FVKESK. V was shortened by 3 bases and J by 1 base, with 17 bases between the two germline ends. The CDR3 DNA is TGTGCCAGCAGCCAGTGGAAAGGGTCCAGAGGCACAGATACGCAGTATTTT. Encoded protein: CASSQWKGSRGTDTQYF.

This chain joins TRBV11-2 and TRBJ2-5; TRBD2 agrees at 7 bases. The CDR3 is 16 residues long. V gave up 1 base and J gave up 0 bases; unmatched junction bases: 5. Per the germline V gene, CDR1 is SGHAT and CDR2 is FQNNGV. The CDR3 reads CASSLGLAEYQETQYF. In DNA, the CDR3 is TGTGCCAGCAGCTTAGGGCTAGCGGAGTACCAAGAGACCCAGTACTTC.

This clonotype appeared many times. The chain links TRBV3-1 to TRBJ2-1; 9 nucleotides agree with TRBD2. This CDR3 region has 20 residues. V lost 5 bases and J lost 2; bases outside the gene matches: 19. CDR1 is LGHDT, CDR2 YNNKEL, per germline (reference sequence). CDR3 protein: CASSYKPTSGSNQAYNEQFF. Here the CDR3 DNA reads TGTGCCAGCAGCTATAAGCCTACTAGCGGGTCAAACCAGGCCTACAATGAGCAGTTCTTC.